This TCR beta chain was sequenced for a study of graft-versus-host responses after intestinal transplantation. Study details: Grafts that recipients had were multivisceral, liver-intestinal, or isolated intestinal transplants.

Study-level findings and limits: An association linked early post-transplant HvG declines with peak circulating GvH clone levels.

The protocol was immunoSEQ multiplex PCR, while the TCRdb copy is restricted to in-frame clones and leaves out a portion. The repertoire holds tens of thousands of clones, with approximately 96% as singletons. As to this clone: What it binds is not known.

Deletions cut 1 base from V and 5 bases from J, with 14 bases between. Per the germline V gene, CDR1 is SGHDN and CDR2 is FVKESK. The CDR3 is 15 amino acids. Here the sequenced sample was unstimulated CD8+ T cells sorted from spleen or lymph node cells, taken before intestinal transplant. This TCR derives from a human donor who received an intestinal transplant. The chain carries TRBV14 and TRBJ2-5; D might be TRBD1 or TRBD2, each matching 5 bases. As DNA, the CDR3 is TGTGCCAGCAGCCAAGGTAGTAGAGAGGGGGAGACCCAGTACTTC. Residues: CASSQGSREGETQYF. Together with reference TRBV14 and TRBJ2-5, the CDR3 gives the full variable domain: EAGVTQFPSHSVIEKGQTVTLRCDPISGHDNLYWYRRVMGKEIKFLLHFVKESKQDESGMPNNRFLAERTGGTYSTLKVQPAELEDSGVYFCASSQGSREGETQYFGPGTRLLVL.